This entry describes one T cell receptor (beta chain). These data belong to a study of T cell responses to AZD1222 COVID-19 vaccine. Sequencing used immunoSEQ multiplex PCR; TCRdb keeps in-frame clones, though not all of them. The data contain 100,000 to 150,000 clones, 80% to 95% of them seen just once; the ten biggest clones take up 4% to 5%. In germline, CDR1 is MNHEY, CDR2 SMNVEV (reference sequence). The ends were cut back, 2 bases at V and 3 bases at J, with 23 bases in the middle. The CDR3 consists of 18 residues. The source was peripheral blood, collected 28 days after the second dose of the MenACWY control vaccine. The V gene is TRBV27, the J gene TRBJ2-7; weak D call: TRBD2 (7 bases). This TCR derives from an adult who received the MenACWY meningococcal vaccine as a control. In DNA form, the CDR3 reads TGTGCCAGCAGTTTAAGGACAGCCAGCGGGCGGGAGAACTACGAGCAGTACTTC. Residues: CASSLRTASGRENYEQYF.